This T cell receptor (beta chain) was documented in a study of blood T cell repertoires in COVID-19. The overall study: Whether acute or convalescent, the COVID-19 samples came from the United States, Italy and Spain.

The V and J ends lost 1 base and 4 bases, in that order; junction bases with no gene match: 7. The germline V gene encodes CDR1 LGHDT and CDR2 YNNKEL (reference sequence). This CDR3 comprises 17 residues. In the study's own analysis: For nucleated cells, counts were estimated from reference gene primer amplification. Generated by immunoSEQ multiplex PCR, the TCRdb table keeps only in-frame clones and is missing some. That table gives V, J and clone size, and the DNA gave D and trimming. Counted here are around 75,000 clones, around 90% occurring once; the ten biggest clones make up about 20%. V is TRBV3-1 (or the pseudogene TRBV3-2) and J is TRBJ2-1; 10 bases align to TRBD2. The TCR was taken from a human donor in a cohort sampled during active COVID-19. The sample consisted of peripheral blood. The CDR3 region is CASSQGALAGDYNEQFF. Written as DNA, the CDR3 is TGTGCCAGCAGCCAAGGCGCGCTAGCGGGGGATTACAATGAGCAGTTCTTC.